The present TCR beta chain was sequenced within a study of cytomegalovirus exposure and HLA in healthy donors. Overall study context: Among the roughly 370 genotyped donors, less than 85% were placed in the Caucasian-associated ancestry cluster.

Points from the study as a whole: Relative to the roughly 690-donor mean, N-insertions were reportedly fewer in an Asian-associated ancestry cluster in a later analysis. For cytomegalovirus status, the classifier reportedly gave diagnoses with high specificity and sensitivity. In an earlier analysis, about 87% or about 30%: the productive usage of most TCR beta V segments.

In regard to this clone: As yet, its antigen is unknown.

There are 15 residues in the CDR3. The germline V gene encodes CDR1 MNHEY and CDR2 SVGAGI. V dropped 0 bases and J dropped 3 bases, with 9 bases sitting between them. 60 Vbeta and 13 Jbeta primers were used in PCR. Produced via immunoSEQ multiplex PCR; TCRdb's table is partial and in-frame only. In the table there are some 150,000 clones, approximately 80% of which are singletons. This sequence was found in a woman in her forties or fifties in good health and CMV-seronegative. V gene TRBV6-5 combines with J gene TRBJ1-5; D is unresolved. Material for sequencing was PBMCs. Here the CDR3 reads CASSYSRQFNQPQHF. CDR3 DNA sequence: TGTGCCAGCAGTTACTCGAGGCAGTTCAATCAGCCCCAGCATTTT.